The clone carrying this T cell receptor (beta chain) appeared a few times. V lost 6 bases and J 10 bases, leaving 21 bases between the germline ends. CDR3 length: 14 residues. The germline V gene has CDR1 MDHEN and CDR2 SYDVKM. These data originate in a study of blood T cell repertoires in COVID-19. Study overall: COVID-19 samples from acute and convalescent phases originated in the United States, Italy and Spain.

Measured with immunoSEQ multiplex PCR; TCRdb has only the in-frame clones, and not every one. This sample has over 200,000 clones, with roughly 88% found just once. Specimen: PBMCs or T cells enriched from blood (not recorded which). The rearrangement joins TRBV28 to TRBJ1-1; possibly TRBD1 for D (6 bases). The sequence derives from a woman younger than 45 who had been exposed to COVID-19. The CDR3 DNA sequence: TGTGCCAGCAGACCACAGGGCCCGAGGGTAACAGCTTTCTTT. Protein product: CASRPQGPRVTAFF.